These T cell receptor beta chains were read from a single sample in a study of blood T cell repertoires in COVID-19. Using immunoSEQ multiplex PCR, the repertoire was profiled, and TCRdb retains in-frame clones only, with some absent. The data show about 270,000 clones, 75% to 95% seen once. Source material: PBMCs or T cells enriched from blood (not recorded which). These receptors were obtained from a man aged 40-55 years who had been exposed to COVID-19. Each CDR3 is given with its conserved first and last residue. Each record gives: D gene, clone size, V gene, J gene, CDR3 protein, CDR3 DNA. A D gene is named only where the DNA matches it firmly. Rows give clone size only sometimes, using once, few, many, or a class for an expanded clone.

>TRBD2|.|TRBV7-9|TRBJ2-1
CASSVTSGSYNEQFF
TGTGCCAGCAGCGTAACTAGCGGGTCCTACAATGAGCAGTTCTTC
>.|few|TRBV27|TRBJ1-6
CASTKERTLNSPLHF
TGTGCCAGCACCAAGGAGAGAACCCTCAATTCACCCCTCCACTTT
>.|.|TRBV6-4|TRBJ2-1
CASSETVGYNEQFF
TGTGCCAGCAGTGAGACTGTGGGCTACAATGAGCAGTTCTTC
>.|.|TRBV2|TRBJ2-7
CASSARTAYEQYF
TGTGCCAGCAGCGCGAGGACAGCCTACGAGCAGTACTTC
>.|.|TRBV30|TRBJ1-2
CAWSVVVSGYTF
TGTGCCTGGAGTGTAGTTGTTAGTGGCTACACCTTC
>TRBD2|.|TRBV7-2|TRBJ2-3
CASSRGGSRSTDTQYF
TGTGCCAGCAGCCGGGGCGGGAGCAGGAGCACAGATACGCAGTATTTT
>.|.|TRBV27|TRBJ2-3
CASSLSGLLDTQYF
TGTGCCAGCAGTTTATCGGGACTCTTAGATACGCAGTATTTT
>.|.|TRBV19|TRBJ1-5
CASRFGEYSNQPQHF
TGTGCCAGTAGATTCGGAGAGTATAGCAATCAGCCCCAGCATTTT
>TRBD2|.|TRBV5-1|TRBJ2-7
CASSIRTSGGSEQYF
TGCGCCAGCAGCATCCGGACTAGCGGGGGAAGCGAGCAGTACTTC
>.|.|TRBV4-2|TRBJ2-3
CASSPRGGTDTQYF
TGTGCCAGCAGCCCTCGGGGTGGCACAGATACGCAGTATTTT
>.|.|TRBV28|TRBJ1-2
CASSLEGDSINYGYTF
TGTGCCAGCAGTTTAGAGGGGGATTCGATTAACTATGGCTACACCTTC
>.|.|TRBV2|TRBJ1-1
CASSVSIDTEAFF
TGTGCCAGCAGCGTTAGTATAGACACTGAAGCTTTCTTT
>.|.|TRBV28|TRBJ1-2
CASRPGQNYGYTF
TGTGCCAGCAGACCCGGACAGAACTATGGCTACACCTTC
>.|once|TRBV9|TRBJ2-1
CASSPSQTSGVNEQFF
TGTGCCAGCAGCCCCTCTCAGACATCGGGAGTAAATGAGCAGTTCTTC
>.|.|TRBV11-2|TRBJ2-3
CASSSGTLGTDTQYF
TGTGCCAGCAGCTCCGGGACATTGGGCACAGATACGCAGTATTTT
>TRBD2|.|TRBV9|TRBJ2-1
CASSLRTSGRSNEQFF
TGTGCCAGCAGCCTCCGGACTAGCGGACGTTCTAATGAGCAGTTCTTC